Presented here are 25 T cell receptor beta chains from one specimen sequenced in a study of T cells in Graves' hyperthyroidism and ophthalmopathy (dated by TCRdb to about 2019). The receptor library was made with multiplex PCR. The run used an Illumina HiSeq 2000. The TCR beta CDR3 regions were amplified from the RNA transcripts. For the first round of RT-PCR on the TCR CDR3, the HTBI primer set was used together with the Qiagen OneStep RT-PCR kit. The raw public reads went through TCRdb reprocessing: fastp at Q25, MiXCR clone calling, in-frame beta chains kept. Every entry covers one CDR3 protein and lists the most common genes and DNA from its rows. The sample table lists hundreds of thousands of distinct CDR3 sequences, around a third of them with a count of one. Approximately 31% of the sample is in the top ten clones. The sequenced sample was blood. The receptors originated from a woman in her thirties or forties with Graves' hyperthyroidism.

This clonotype was counted between two and nine times. This chain connects TRBV7-9 to TRBJ1-5; unclear D gene. V was trimmed by 2 bases and J by 9 bases, leaving 8 bases between them. Germline CDR1 is SEHNR and CDR2 is FQNEAQ (reference sequence). CDR3 length: 12 amino acids. The CDR3 nucleotides are TGTGCCAGCAGCTTACCTCCGGGGCCCCAGCATTTT. Protein product: CASSLPPGPQHF.

The rearrangement uses TRBV9 and TRBJ2-5, with 10 bases lining up with TRBD1. CDR3 size: 16 residues. Germline CDR1 reads SGDLS; CDR2 reads YYNGEE. The V gene end was trimmed by 4 bases and the J gene end by 5 bases; junction bases not matched to a gene: 11. The CDR3 sequence is CASSTTGGHKGETQYF. In nucleotides, the CDR3 is TGTGCCAGCAGCACGACAGGGGGCCACAAAGGGGAGACCCAGTACTTC.

This clonotype was seen at least ten times. J is TRBJ1-1 and V is TRBV9; 7 nucleotides align to TRBD1. The V gene's germline CDR1 is SGDLS and CDR2 YYNGEE. This CDR3 region has 16 residues. V dropped 0 bases and J dropped 0; count of bases not matched to a gene: 5. The CDR3 protein is CASSVEGDRLNTEAFF. For the CDR3, the DNA is TGTGCCAGCAGCGTAGAAGGGGACAGATTGAACACTGAAGCTTTCTTT.

The V call is TRBV12-3 or TRBV12-4, the J call TRBJ1-1; D remains unclear. The CDR3 covers 13 residues. V shed 6 bases and J shed 4 bases, with 12 bases lying between them. The CDR3 DNA follows: TGTGCCAGCAGCCTCCATGAGTCCACTGAAGCTTTCTTT. Amino acids: CASSLHESTEAFF.

The rearrangement links TRBV19 to TRBJ2-5, with 7 positions matching TRBD2. This CDR3 spans 13 amino acids. The J segment lost 2 bases and the V segment lost 4 bases, leaving 1 base of the junction unmatched. Germline V lookup: CDR1 LNHDA, CDR2 SQIVND (reference sequence). The CDR3 coding sequence is TGTGCCAGTAGTAAAGCGGGGCAAGAGACCCAGTACTTC. This encodes CASSKAGQETQYF.

This clonotype was seen at least ten times. The J gene is TRBJ1-2, the V gene TRBV29-1; D unclear. Trimming cost V 8 bases and J 6 bases, with 16 bases left between them. Germline V gene sequence: CDR1 SQVTM, CDR2 ANQGSEA. The CDR3 runs 12 residues. This CDR3 reads CSYDGGLDGYTF. CDR3 DNA sequence: TGCAGCTACGACGGTGGACTCGATGGCTACACCTTC.

The gene calls are TRBV12-3 or TRBV12-4 and TRBJ1-5; D is undetermined. V dropped 7 bases and J dropped 4 bases, with 17 bases sitting between them. CDR3 length: 15 amino acids. The CDR3 DNA reads TGTGCCAGCACCCCACCGCCGGGCACGAATCAGCCCCAGCATTTT. Encoded protein: CASTPPPGTNQPQHF.

In its sample, this clonotype was seen a few times. The rearrangement joins TRBV6-2 or TRBV6-3 to TRBJ1-2, with D possibly TRBD1 on 5 matching bases. The CDR3 loop spans 14 amino acids. V dropped 5 bases and J dropped 4 bases, with 14 bases sitting between them. From germline, CDR1 is MNHEY and CDR2 SVGEGT. DNA of the CDR3: TGTGCCAGCAGTCAGACAGCATACGCCTATGGCTACACCTTC. Protein sequence: CASSQTAYAYGYTF.

Turning to this clonotype: Given the absence of the conserved phenylalanine or tryptophan at the CDR3 end, a read error is likely. It is unclear where the CDR3 begins or ends on the DNA, so no DNA is shown, and the CDR3 is as TCRdb lists it. The chain couples TRBV7-2 to TRBJ2-7; the table's D call TRBD2 went unverified against the DNA. The CDR3 region is 12 residues in length, termini included. Germline V gene lookup returns CDR1 SGHTA and CDR2 FQGNSA. The CDR3 is CASSPTSGREYL.

This clonotype was seen just once. This may stem from a read error, because a much larger clone lies one nucleotide away. CDR3 nucleotide sequence: TGTGCCAGCAGCCCTATGCCAGGGGGCTCACCCCTCCACTTT. It translates to CASSPMPGGSPLHF. The genes are TRBV11-2 and TRBJ1-6; 8 nucleotides line up with TRBD1. The trim removed 5 bases at V and 10 bases at J, leaving 7 bases unmatched. The CDR3 loop spans 14 amino acids. Per germline, CDR1 SGHAT and CDR2 FQNNGV. Drawing the rest from reference TRBV11-2 and TRBJ1-6, the complete variable domain is EAGVAQSPRYKIIEKRQSVAFWCNPISGHATLYWYQQILGQGPKLLIQFQNNGVVDDSQLPKDRFSAERLKGVDSTLKIQPAKLEDSAVYLCASSPMPGGSPLHFGNGTRLTVT.

The chain joins TRBV12-3 or TRBV12-4 to TRBJ1-6, with D perhaps matching TRBD1 (5 bases). CDR3 length: 14 amino acids. With 3 bases removed from V and 9 bases from J, the gap between germline ends came to 12 bases. The CDR3 DNA is TGTGCCAGCAGTTTGCCCGGTGGGGGTTCACCCCTCCACTTT. Translation: CASSLPGGGSPLHF.

The CDR3 DNA sequence: TGTGCCAGCCTCGGGCCCACTAACTATGGCTACACCTTC. Residues: CASLGPTNYGYTF. The chain has TRBV12-3 or TRBV12-4 and TRBJ1-2; D gene uncertain. The germline V and J ends were trimmed by 8 bases and 0 bases, with 10 bases remaining between them. The CDR3 is made up of 13 amino acids.

This clonotype was seen more than once but under ten times. The chain uses TRBV14 and TRBJ2-7; D is perhaps TRBD1 or TRBD2 (5 bases each). The CDR3 runs 11 residues. Germline loops: CDR1 SGHDN, CDR2 FVKESK. V was cut by 3 bases and J by 13 bases, with 13 bases left in between. The CDR3 DNA reads as TGTGCCAGCAGCCATACCGGGACCCCTTACTTC. This sequence encodes CASSHTGTPYF.

The sample holds many counts of this clonotype. The chain combines TRBV7-2 with TRBJ1-2; D unresolved. V was trimmed by 1 base and J by 7 bases, leaving 7 bases between them. The CDR3 extends over 12 amino acids. Germline V CDR1 and CDR2: SGHTA, FQGNSA. The CDR3 is CASSLVQTGYTF. The DNA of the CDR3 is TGTGCCAGCAGCTTAGTTCAGACTGGCTACACCTTC.

There are many counts of this clonotype. This chain joins TRBV7-9 and TRBJ1-2, with D possibly being TRBD1 (6 bases). Trimming left V 5 bases short and J 4 bases short, with 8 bases between. The CDR3 is 12 amino acids. Germline V lookup: CDR1 SEHNR, CDR2 FQNEAQ (reference sequence). This chain's CDR3 is CASSTTGYGYTF. The CDR3 coding sequence is TGTGCCAGCAGCACGACAGGCTATGGCTACACCTTC.

The V gene is TRBV7-2, the J gene TRBJ1-5; possibly TRBD1 for D (6 bases). V was shortened by 5 bases and J by 4 bases, with 18 bases between the two germline ends. This CDR3 spans 16 amino acids. Germline V gene sequence: CDR1 SGHTA, CDR2 FQGNSA. The CDR3 sequence is CASSATQGRVNQPQHF. The CDR3 DNA follows: TGTGCCAGCAGCGCTACGCAGGGGAGGGTGAATCAGCCCCAGCATTTT.

The genes are TRBV19 and TRBJ2-7; D unclear. Trimming pared 2 bases from V and 2 bases from J, leaving 13 bases between. The CDR3 length is 15 residues. Per germline, CDR1 LNHDA and CDR2 SQIVND (reference sequence). The CDR3 nucleotides are TGTGCCAGTAGTATATCTTGGGCAGACCCCTACGAGCAGTACTTC. The encoded protein is CASSISWADPYEQYF. Full variable domain (rest looked up from reference TRBV19 and TRBJ2-7): DGGITQSPKYLFRKEGQNVTLSCEQNLNHDAMYWYRQDPGQGLRLIYYSQIVNDFQKGDIAEGYSVSREKKESFPLTVTSAQKNPTAFYLCASSISWADPYEQYFGPGTRLTVT.

This clonotype was seen repeatedly, ten times or more. J is TRBJ2-7 and V is TRBV7-2; 9 bases are shared with TRBD1. This CDR3 has 15 residues. With 2 bases clipped from V and 3 bases from J, the junction kept 5 bases outside the gene matches. The germline V gene encodes CDR1 SGHTA and CDR2 FQGNSA. The CDR3 loop reads CASSLPGQGYYEQYF. CDR3 sequence (DNA): TGTGCCAGCAGCTTACCGGGACAGGGTTACTACGAGCAGTACTTC. Drawing the rest from reference TRBV7-2 and TRBJ2-7, the complete variable domain is GAGVSQSPSNKVTEKGKDVELRCDPISGHTALYWYRQSLGQGLEFLIYFQGNSAPDKSGLPSDRFSAERTGGSVSTLTIQRTQQEDSAVYLCASSLPGQGYYEQYFGPGTRLTVT.

This clonotype appeared a few times. The genes are TRBV5-1 and TRBJ2-7, with D tentatively TRBD1 (6 bases). This CDR3 is 17 amino acids long. The ends were cut back, 0 bases at V and 3 bases at J, with 19 bases in the middle. Germline V lookup: CDR1 SGHRS, CDR2 YFSETQ. CDR3 sequence (DNA): TGCGCCAGCAGCTTGGCCCCCAAGGGGCAGGGGATCTACGAGCAGTACTTC. Translation: CASSLAPKGQGIYEQYF.

Comment on this clonotype: A single base separates this from a much larger clone, so it may be a read error. The V call is TRBV7-2, the J call TRBJ1-6; D remains ambiguous. The V gene lost 10 bases and the J gene lost 10 bases, with 14 bases spanning the gap. This CDR3 has 12 residues. In germline, CDR1 is SGHTA, CDR2 FQGNSA. The CDR3 bases are TGTGCCACCCGGGCAGGAGGGTCACCCCTCCACTTT. It codes for CATRAGGSPLHF.

Points on this clonotype: A much bigger clone sits one base away, suggesting this may be a read error. The chain combines TRBV9 with TRBJ1-6; 7 nucleotides align to TRBD1. Germline values: CDR1 SGDLS, CDR2 YYNGEE. The trim removed 2 bases at V and 10 bases at J, leaving 9 bases unmatched. This CDR3 is built from 15 residues. The CDR3 DNA reads TGTGCCAGCAGCGTTTTCGACAGGGCAAAATCACCCCTCCACTTT. Its protein is CASSVFDRAKSPLHF.

This clonotype was counted only a few times. V and J are TRBV6-1 and TRBJ1-2, with TRBD1 matching 10 bases. CDR1 is MNHNS, CDR2 SASEGT, per germline. V lost 1 base, J lost 6 bases, and 2 bases stayed unmatched. CDR3 length: 14 amino acids. CDR3 sequence (DNA): TGTGCCAGCAGTGAAGGACAGGGGGCCGATGGCTACACCTTC. Translation: CASSEGQGADGYTF.

The rearrangement uses TRBV2 and TRBJ1-1; 11 nucleotides line up with TRBD1. This CDR3 is 18 amino acids long. Germline values: CDR1 SNHLY, CDR2 FYNNEI. V was pared by 5 bases and J by 0 bases, with 11 bases of the junction left unmatched. In nucleotides, the CDR3 is TGTGCCAGCAGTTACCCCACCGGGACAGGGGGAATGAACACTGAAGCTTTCTTT. Encoded protein: CASSYPTGTGGMNTEAFF.

This clonotype has just a few counts. The V gene is TRBV19, the J gene TRBJ1-1; D is unclear. The V and J ends lost 4 bases and 10 bases respectively, with 13 bases between them. This CDR3 has 12 residues. Germline-derived CDR1 and CDR2 are LNHDA and SQIVND (reference sequence). The CDR3 coding sequence is TGTGCCAGTAGTACAAGGTATACAAGAGCTTTCTTT. Its protein is CASSTRYTRAFF.

This clonotype has at least ten counts. The V gene is TRBV19, the J gene TRBJ2-5, with 10 nucleotides matching TRBD1. The CDR3 runs 19 residues. The germline CDR1 and CDR2 sequences are LNHDA and SQIVND (reference sequence). With 5 bases clipped from V and 5 bases from J, the junction kept 20 bases outside the gene matches. CDR3 in DNA: TGTGCCAGTAGTCTGCCGACAGGGGGCCTTATTCCACACGGCGAGACCCAGTACTTC. As protein: CASSLPTGGLIPHGETQYF.